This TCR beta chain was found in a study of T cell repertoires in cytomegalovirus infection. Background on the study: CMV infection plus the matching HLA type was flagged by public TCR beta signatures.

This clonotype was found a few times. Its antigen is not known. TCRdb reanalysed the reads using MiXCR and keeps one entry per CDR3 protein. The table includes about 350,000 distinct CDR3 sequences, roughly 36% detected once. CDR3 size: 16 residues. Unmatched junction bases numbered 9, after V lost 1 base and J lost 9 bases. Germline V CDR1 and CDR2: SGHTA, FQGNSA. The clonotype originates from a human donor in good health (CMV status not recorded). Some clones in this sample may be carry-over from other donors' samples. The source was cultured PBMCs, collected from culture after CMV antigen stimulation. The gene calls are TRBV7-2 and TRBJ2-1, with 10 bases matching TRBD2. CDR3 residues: CASSLDGLAGELEQFF. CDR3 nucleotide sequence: TGTGCCAGCAGCTTAGATGGGCTAGCGGGAGAACTTGAGCAGTTCTTC.